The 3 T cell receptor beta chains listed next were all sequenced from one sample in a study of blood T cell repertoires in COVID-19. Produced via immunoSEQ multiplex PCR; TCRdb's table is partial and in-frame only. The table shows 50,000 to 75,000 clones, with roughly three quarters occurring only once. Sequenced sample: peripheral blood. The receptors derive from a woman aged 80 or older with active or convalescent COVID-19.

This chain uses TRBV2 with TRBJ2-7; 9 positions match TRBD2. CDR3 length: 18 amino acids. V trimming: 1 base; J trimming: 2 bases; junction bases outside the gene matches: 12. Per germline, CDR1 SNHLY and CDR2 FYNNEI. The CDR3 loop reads CASSEGGREQGGTYEQYF. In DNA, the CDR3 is TGTGCCAGCAGTGAAGGCGGGAGGGAACAGGGTGGTACCTACGAGCAGTACTTC. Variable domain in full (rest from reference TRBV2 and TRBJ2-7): EPEVTQTPSHQVTQMGQEVILRCVPISNHLYFYWYRQILGQKVEFLVSFYNNEISEKSEIFDDQFSVERPDGSNFTLKIRSTKLEDSAMYFCASSEGGREQGGTYEQYFGPGTRLTVT.

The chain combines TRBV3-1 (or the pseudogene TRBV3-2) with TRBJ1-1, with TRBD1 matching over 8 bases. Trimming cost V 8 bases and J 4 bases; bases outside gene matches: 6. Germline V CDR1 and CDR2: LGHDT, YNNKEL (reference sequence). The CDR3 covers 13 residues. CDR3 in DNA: TGTGCCAGCGGAGGGACAGGACTCACTGAAGCTTTCTTT. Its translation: CASGGTGLTEAFF.

The CDR3 region is CSAGRQGEDYTF. CDR3 nucleotide sequence: TGCAGCGCCGGGAGGCAGGGTGAGGACTACACCTTC. The J gene is TRBJ1-2, the V gene TRBV29-1, with a possible D match to TRBD1 (5 bases). Germline CDR1 is SQVTM and CDR2 is ANQGSEA. Trimming removed 7 bases from V and 10 bases from J, with 19 bases in between. This CDR3 comprises 12 residues.